A selection of T cell receptor beta chains follows, all from one sample in a study of regulatory T cells in long-lasting Graves disease. TCRdb processed the multiplex PCR reads anew with MiXCR; each CDR3 protein has one entry. The data hold more than 300,000 distinct CDR3 sequences, with around 16% observed a single time. The starting material was peripheral blood mononuclear cells (PBMCs), obtained at new diagnosis, from a patient treated with antithyroid drugs. The receptors here all came from a female donor with Graves disease. CDR3s include the opening cysteine and the closing phenylalanine or tryptophan. Each record gives: clone size, V gene, J gene, D gene, CDR3 DNA, CDR3 protein. D genes are given only for firm matches. Only some rows state a clone size, as once, few, many or a class for expanded clones.

many	TRBV6-2/TRBV6-3	TRBJ1-2	NA	TGTGCCAGCAGTTCCCCTCGAAACGGACAGAAAAACTATGGCTACACCTTC	CASSSPRNGQKNYGYTF
many	TRBV6-1	TRBJ1-2	NA	TGTGCCAGCAAGCAGGGCCCTGCTACTAACTATGGCTACACCTTC	CASKQGPATNYGYTF
many	TRBV13	TRBJ2-2	NA	TGTGCCAGCAGCTCGGACGGCTCGAACACCGGGGAGCTGTTTTTT	CASSSDGSNTGELFF
few	TRBV27	TRBJ2-7	NA	TGTGCCAGCAGACCCCGTGCAGTGGCCTACGAGCAGTACTTC	CASRPRAVAYEQYF
few	TRBV6-1	TRBJ1-1	TRBD1	TGTGCCAGCAGAGACAGGGAGGGGAACACTGAAGCTTTCTTT	CASRDREGNTEAFF
few	TRBV20-1	TRBJ2-1	NA	TGCAGTGTACAAGGGGCGTCCCGGTGTGAGCAGTTCTTC	CSVQGASRCEQFF
many	TRBV12-3/TRBV12-4	TRBJ2-3	TRBD2	TGTGCCAGCAGTTTAATCGTCGGGGGGGGAGATACGCAGTATTTT	CASSLIVGGGDTQYF
many	TRBV11-2	TRBJ1-1	NA	TGTGCCAGCAGCTTAGATAGCACTGAAGCTTTCTTT	CASSLDSTEAFF
many	TRBV7-2	TRBJ2-3	NA	TGTGCCAGCACCCTGGACTACATCACAGATACGCAGTATTTT	CASTLDYITDTQYF
many	TRBV6-2/TRBV6-3	TRBJ2-3	NA	TGTGCCAGCAGTTACTCGAGATCCCAGGGAATTCAGTACGGCACAGATACGCAGTATTTT	CASSYSRSQGIQYGTDTQYF
NA	TRBV19	TRBJ1-5	NA	TGTGCCAGTAGTAAAGAAACAGGGAAGGTGGATCAGCCCCAGCATTTT	CASSKETGKVDQPQHF
many	TRBV29-1	TRBJ1-2	NA	TGCAGCGCCATTGGAGCAGGGAACTATGGCTACACCTTC	CSAIGAGNYGYTF
few	TRBV19	TRBJ1-6	NA	TGTGCCAGTAGTAACTCGGGGTCGGTAAATTCACCCCTCCACTTT	CASSNSGSVNSPLHF
many	TRBV5-1	TRBJ2-7	NA	TGCGCCAGCAGCTTCGGGGAGAGAGGGAACGAGCAGTACTTC	CASSFGERGNEQYF
many	TRBV29-1	TRBJ1-1	NA	TGCAGCGGCTCGGGTACGAACACTGAAGCTTTCTTT	CSGSGTNTEAFF
many	TRBV12-3/TRBV12-4	TRBJ2-5	TRBD2	TGTGCCAGCAGTCCCGAGACTAGCGGGGGAGAGACCCAGTACTTC	CASSPETSGGETQYF
NA	TRBV6-2/TRBV6-3	TRBJ2-3	NA	TGTGCCAGCCGTGGCAGCTCAGATACGCGGTATTTT	CASRGSSDTRYF
many	TRBV2	TRBJ1-1	NA	TGTGCCAGCATCGGGGGGGTAAGCAGGGGAGCTTTCTTT	CASIGGVSRGAFF
NA	TRBV6-1	TRBJ1-2	NA	TGTGCCAGCAGCCGCGACAGTTTCTATGGCTACACCTTC	CASSRDSFYGYTF
many	TRBV9	TRBJ2-3	NA	TGTGCCAGCAGCGTAGCGTCCCGGTCAGATACGCAGTATTTT	CASSVASRSDTQYF
NA	TRBV7-2	TRBJ2-6	TRBD2	TGTGCCAGCAGCTTTTCTGGGAGGGTAGCTGGGGCCAACGTCCTGACTTTC	CASSFSGRVAGANVLTF
many	TRBV20-1	TRBJ2-1	TRBD2	TGCAGTGCTACCCTAGCGGGGGGGCCATATGAGCAGTTCTTC	CSATLAGGPYEQFF
NA	TRBV3-1	TRBJ2-3	TRBD1	TGTGCCAGCAGCCTCAAGGGGGCTAGCACAGATACGCAGTATTTT	CASSLKGASTDTQYF
few	TRBV5-1	TRBJ1-1	TRBD1	TGCGCCAGCAGCTTAGGACAGGGAGTAGGTGAAGCTTTCTTT	CASSLGQGVGEAFF
few	TRBV28	TRBJ2-1	TRBD1	TGTGCCAACCGGGACAGGGGGTGGAGCAATGAGCAGTTCTTC	CANRDRGWSNEQFF
many	TRBV27	TRBJ1-1	TRBD1	TGTGCCAGCAGTTTAGGACAGGACTACACTGAAGCTTTCTTT	CASSLGQDYTEAFF
NA	TRBV5-1	TRBJ1-1	NA	TGCGCCAGCAGCTTGGCGGGGGCTCGAACTGAAGCTTTCTTT	CASSLAGARTEAFF
many	TRBV7-8	TRBJ2-1	NA	TGTGCCAGCCGCCGCAGGGGCAACAATGAGCAGTTCTTC	CASRRRGNNEQFF
NA	TRBV2	TRBJ2-5	NA	TGTGCCAGCAGTGAACGCGGCACCCCCCGGGAAGAGACCCAGTACTTC	CASSERGTPREETQYF
many	TRBV28	TRBJ2-7	NA	TGTGCCAGCACGGCGGGACCACCCTACGAGCAGTACTTC	CASTAGPPYEQYF
many	TRBV4-1	TRBJ2-3	TRBD2	TGCGCCAGCAGCCGACAGCCTAGCGGGAGTGGTACAGATACGCAGTATTTT	CASSRQPSGSGTDTQYF
once	TRBV20-1	TRBJ2-3	NA	TGCAGTGCTAGAACAACTAGTATTCGCGATACGCAGTATTTT	CSARTTSIRDTQYF
few	TRBV29-1	TRBJ2-7	NA	TGCAGCGTTGTTTTGGGTTTCAGCTCCTACGAGCAGTACTTC	CSVVLGFSSYEQYF
medium-sized	TRBV7-9	TRBJ2-7	NA	TGTGCCAGCAGCTTAGAAGGGACACCGTCCTCCGAGCAGTACTTC	CASSLEGTPSSEQYF
many	TRBV6-5	TRBJ2-7	NA	TGTGCCAGCAGTTACTCTAGCGGACAGGGAGGGTACGAGCAGTACTTC	CASSYSSGQGGYEQYF
many	TRBV20-1	TRBJ2-5	NA	TGCAGTGCTAGTTGGAGAGAGACCCAGTACTTC	CSASWRETQYF
NA	TRBV27	TRBJ2-3	TRBD2	TGTGCCAGCAGACTTATTGGGGGGGTAGGCACAGATACGCAGTATTTT	CASRLIGGVGTDTQYF
NA	TRBV11-2	TRBJ2-3	NA	TGTGCCAGCAGCTTGGAGTTCTACACGCAGTATTTT	CASSLEFYTQYF
many	TRBV12-3/TRBV12-4	TRBJ1-4	NA	TGTGCCAGCAGTTTAGCAGGGGGTAAAAGACAGCCCGAGCCGGCTAATGAAAAACTGTTTTTT	CASSLAGGKRQPEPANEKLFF
many	TRBV10-1	TRBJ1-1	NA	TGCGCCAGCAGTGACCCAGGAGTTGCCAACACTGAAGCTTTCTTT	CASSDPGVANTEAFF
many	TRBV19	TRBJ1-1	NA	TGTGCCAGTAGTCCGCTAAGTTACATGAACACTGAAGCTTTCTTT	CASSPLSYMNTEAFF
many	TRBV12-5	TRBJ2-1	TRBD2	TGTGCTGCGGGAGGGCCGCCCTACAATGAGCAGTTCTTC	CAAGGPPYNEQFF
NA	TRBV7-9	TRBJ2-6	TRBD2	TGTGCCAGCAGCCCTATTAAAGTCCAGCGGGACCCCGGACCTGGGGCCAACGTCCTGACTTTC	CASSPIKVQRDPGPGANVLTF
many	TRBV6-1	TRBJ2-7	NA	TGTGCCAGCAGTGAAGTGACAGAGGAGTACTTC	CASSEVTEEYF
many	TRBV4-1	TRBJ1-6	NA	TGCGCCAGCAGCCAAGACCTTACAGGCAATACGGGATCACCCCTCCACTTT	CASSQDLTGNTGSPLHF
many	TRBV4-1	TRBJ1-1	NA	TGCGCCAGCAGCCAATCGGGGACCGGCACTGAAGCTTTCTTT	CASSQSGTGTEAFF
many	TRBV27	TRBJ1-1	NA	TGTGCCAGCAGCCTCACATGGGCCGATGAAGCTTTCTTT	CASSLTWADEAFF
many	TRBV7-2	TRBJ2-5	TRBD2	TGTGCCAGCAGCTTAAGTTTTTTTTTAGCGGGAGGGCCCTCAGAGACCCAGTACTTC	CASSLSFFLAGGPSETQYF
many	TRBV29-1	TRBJ2-1	NA	TGCAGCGTCCCCTGGGGCGGGAATGAGCAGTTCTTC	CSVPWGGNEQFF
NA	TRBV20-1	TRBJ2-7	NA	TGCAGTGCTTCATTGGCGGGGAAGTTATACGAGCAGTACTTC	CSASLAGKLYEQYF
NA	TRBV30	TRBJ2-5	TRBD2	TGTGCCTGGAGTGTACCGTCGGCGGGAGGGCTGTTAGAGACCCAGTACTTC	CAWSVPSAGGLLETQYF
NA	TRBV3-1	TRBJ1-2	NA	TGTGCCAGCAGCCACGCGGCCTTTAACTATGGCTACACCTTC	CASSHAAFNYGYTF
many	TRBV30	TRBJ2-3	NA	TGTGCCTGGACCCGACTAGACACAGATACGCAGTATTTT	CAWTRLDTDTQYF
NA	TRBV10-2	TRBJ2-7	TRBD1	TGCGCCAGCGAGTACAGGGGGATGGACGAGCAGTACTTC	CASEYRGMDEQYF
many	TRBV2	TRBJ1-2	NA	TGTGCCAGCAGTGAACCGAGACAGGCACGTGGCTACACCTTC	CASSEPRQARGYTF
NA	TRBV5-6	TRBJ2-1	NA	TGTGCCAGCAGCTTGGGAGGGCGTGATGAGCAGTTCTTC	CASSLGGRDEQFF
few	TRBV5-5	TRBJ1-2	TRBD1	TGTGCCAGCAGCTTGGATCGGGACAGGGGCTACACCTTC	CASSLDRDRGYTF